The 21 T cell receptor beta chains given below trace back to one sample, sequenced in a study of T cell repertoires in cytomegalovirus infection (dated by TCRdb to the late 2010s). Sequencing was performed on an Illumina HiSeq 1500. Through fastp at Q25 and MiXCR, TCRdb rebuilt clones from the public reads, retaining in-frame beta chains. Every distinct CDR3 protein forms one entry, paired with its most common genes and DNA. The sample has some 900,000 distinct CDR3 sequences on record, roughly 33% of them singletons. The ten top clones hold about an eighth of the sample. No antigens are known for them. The treatment or condition label on this specimen signifies: in vitro stimulation with specific CMV peptide epitopes to enrich CMV-specific T cells. The sample in question was cultured CD8+ T cells from PBMCs, obtained from culture after CMV antigen stimulation. The receptors derive from a human donor in good health (CMV status not recorded). Some clones in this sample may be carry-over from other donors' samples.

V gene TRBV12-3 or TRBV12-4 combines with J gene TRBJ2-2; tentatively, D is TRBD1 or TRBD2 (5 bases each). The CDR3 covers 16 residues. With 2 bases removed from V and 4 bases from J, the gap between germline ends came to 14 bases. CDR3 sequence (DNA): TGTGCCAGCAGTTTAATCGGGGCCCCCTTCACCGGGGAGCTGTTTTTT. Translation: CASSLIGAPFTGELFF.

In the case of this clonotype: Just one base apart from a much larger clone, this may be a read error. The chain is built from TRBV4-1 and TRBJ2-1; 8 positions match TRBD1. This CDR3 region has 14 residues. In germline, CDR1 is MGHRA, CDR2 YSYEKL. In DNA form, the CDR3 reads TGCACCAGCAGCCGCGGACAGGGAGTCCCTGAGCAGTTCTTC. Translating gives CTSSRGQGVPEQFF.

The gene calls are TRBV29-1 and TRBJ2-4, with TRBD2 as a possible D gene (6 bases). The CDR3 extends over 12 amino acids. V was pared by 7 bases and J by 6 bases, with 13 bases between. Germline CDR1 and CDR2: SQVTM and ANQGSEA. This CDR3 is CSGLMEGNIQYF. CDR3 in DNA: TGCAGCGGCCTCATGGAGGGAAACATTCAGTACTTC.

This clonotype was seen only a few times. This chain uses TRBV7-9 with TRBJ2-2; D call uncertain. The V end lost 1 base, the J end lost 1 base, and 10 bases lay between the germline ends. CDR3 length: 16 residues. Germline V gene sequence: CDR1 SEHNR, CDR2 FQNEAQ (reference sequence). For the CDR3, the DNA is TGTGCCAGCAGCTTAGACCAGGCTATGAACACCGGGGAGCTGTTTTTT. It translates to CASSLDQAMNTGELFF.

The chain carries TRBV4-1 and TRBJ2-4; D is undetermined. The CDR3 spans 17 residues. The germline gives CDR1 MGHRA, CDR2 YSYEKL. Between the trimmed V and J ends, which lost 0 bases and 0 bases, there was a span of 12 bases. The DNA for the CDR3 is TGCGCCAGCAGCCAAGAGCCCCAGAGCCTAGCCAAAAACATTCAGTACTTC. As protein: CASSQEPQSLAKNIQYF.

This chain uses TRBV27 with TRBJ2-5; D assignment may be TRBD1 or TRBD2 (6 bases each). CDR3 size: 14 residues. Germline-derived CDR1 and CDR2 are MNHEY and SMNVEV (reference sequence). The V gene lost 3 bases and the J gene lost 5 bases, with 13 bases spanning the gap. CDR3 sequence reads: CASSFRGPVETQYF. Here the CDR3 DNA reads TGTGCCAGCAGTTTCCGGGGGCCTGTCGAGACCCAGTACTTC.

The chain has TRBV4-3 and TRBJ1-1, with D hard to call. The germline CDR1 and CDR2 sequences are LGHNA and YSLEER. V lost 0 bases, J lost 0 bases, and 5 bases lay in between. This CDR3 is 14 amino acids long. CDR3 coding DNA: TGCGCCAGCAGCCAAGATGGAATGAACACTGAAGCTTTCTTT. Translation gives CASSQDGMNTEAFF.

This clonotype was observed many times. The V call is TRBV27, the J call TRBJ1-5; D unclear. Trimming shortened V by 6 bases and J by 0 bases, and 6 bases separated the two germline ends. Germline V CDR1 and CDR2: MNHEY, SMNVEV (reference sequence). The CDR3 extends over 13 amino acids. CDR3 sequence: CASSFYSNQPQHF. As DNA, the CDR3 is TGTGCCAGCAGCTTTTATAGCAATCAGCCCCAGCATTTT.

The chain links TRBV7-6 to TRBJ1-4; maybe TRBD1 (6 bases). Germline V gene sequence: CDR1 SGHVS, CDR2 FNYEAQ. With 2 bases removed from V and 3 bases from J, the gap between germline ends came to 22 bases. The CDR3 is 19 amino acids. The CDR3 protein is CASSLSPPGAGGSNEKLFF. CDR3 DNA sequence: TGTGCCAGCAGCTTATCACCACCGGGGGCAGGAGGTTCTAATGAAAAACTGTTTTTT.

The table lists this clonotype with a few counts. The chain combines TRBV7-9 with TRBJ2-2, with D possibly being TRBD1 (5 bases). Trimming pared 2 bases from V and 6 bases from J, leaving 10 bases between. The CDR3 has 14 amino acids. Germline lookup yields CDR1 SEHNR and CDR2 FQNEAQ (reference sequence). CDR3 region: CASSLIQGSGELFF. The CDR3 nucleotides are TGTGCCAGCAGCTTAATCCAGGGTTCCGGGGAGCTGTTTTTT.

The V call is TRBV24-1, the J call TRBJ2-1; D might be TRBD2 (6 bases). V was cut by 9 bases and J by 10 bases, with 21 bases left in between. Per the germline V gene, CDR1 is KGHDR and CDR2 is SFDVKD. This CDR3 spans 14 amino acids. The CDR3 loop is CATGTHQSGDEQFF. The CDR3 DNA follows: TGTGCCACCGGGACCCATCAATCGGGGGACGAGCAGTTCTTC.

The chain couples TRBV12-5 to TRBJ1-1, with a possible D match to TRBD1 (5 bases). The germline V gene has CDR1 LGHNT and CDR2 FRNRAP. V was shortened by 6 bases and J by 3 bases, with 11 bases between the two germline ends. The CDR3 has 13 amino acids. CDR3 sequence: CASGLGRDTEAFF. The CDR3 DNA reads TGTGCTAGTGGCCTGGGCAGGGACACTGAAGCTTTCTTT.

This clonotype was picked up a small number of times. The chain links TRBV6-5 to TRBJ2-7, with D perhaps TRBD1 (6 bases). Germline V gene lookup returns CDR1 MNHEY and CDR2 SVGAGI. Trimming took off 8 bases at V and 3 bases at J, with 17 bases between the two ends. This CDR3 is 14 amino acids long. The CDR3 loop is CASGPTGGLYEQYF. CDR3 sequence (DNA): TGTGCCAGCGGCCCGACAGGCGGGCTCTACGAGCAGTACTTC.

This clonotype was picked up a small number of times. The rearrangement joins TRBV7-2 to TRBJ2-3; tentative D call: TRBD2 (6 bases). With 2 bases removed from V and 0 bases from J, the gap between germline ends came to 15 bases. Germline lookup yields CDR1 SGHTA and CDR2 FQGNSA. The CDR3 is 17 residues long. Written as DNA, the CDR3 is TGTGCCAGCAGCTTATATGCGGGGAATCCTAGCACAGATACGCAGTATTTT. Its protein product is CASSLYAGNPSTDTQYF.

There are a few counts of this clonotype. J is TRBJ1-2 and V is TRBV7-9, with D possibly being TRBD1 (6 bases). The CDR3 is 13 residues long. Trimming stripped 4 bases from V and 1 base from J, with 7 bases between. Germline loops: CDR1 SEHNR, CDR2 FQNEAQ (reference sequence). CDR3 amino acids: CASSWDINYGYTF. The DNA for the CDR3 is TGTGCCAGCAGCTGGGACATTAACTATGGCTACACCTTC.

The chain employs TRBV14 and TRBJ2-4; no clear D. Germline-derived CDR1 and CDR2 are SGHDN and FVKESK. Trimming took 2 bases from V and 8 from J, leaving 13 bases between them. The CDR3 contains 14 residues. CDR3 coding DNA: TGTGCCAGCAGCCAAAACTCAGGAGTTGACATTCAGTACTTC. The encoded protein is CASSQNSGVDIQYF.

Details on this clonotype: A much larger clone differs from this one at a single base, so this may be a read error. The chain couples TRBV7-9 to TRBJ2-4, with 8 bases fitting TRBD2. Germline V gene sequence: CDR1 SEHNR, CDR2 FQNEAQ (reference sequence). The CDR3 runs to 19 residues. The CDR3 here is CVSSLDPGLGGQGKNIQYF. In DNA, the CDR3 is TGTGTCAGCAGCTTAGACCCGGGACTAGGGGGGCAAGGCAAAAACATTCAGTACTTC.

The table lists this clonotype with a few counts. The genes are TRBV7-9 and TRBJ1-4; TRBD1 agrees at 10 bases. The CDR3 totals 15 residues. With 9 bases clipped from V and 8 bases from J, the junction kept 12 bases outside the gene matches. Germline loops: CDR1 SEHNR, CDR2 FQNEAQ (reference sequence). The CDR3 sequence: CASRDRGPKQEKLFF. The CDR3 DNA reads TGTGCCAGTCGGGACAGGGGTCCAAAGCAGGAAAAACTGTTTTTT. Drawing the rest from reference TRBV7-9 and TRBJ1-4, the complete variable domain is DTGVSQNPRHKITKRGQNVTFRCDPISEHNRLYWYRQTLGQGPEFLTYFQNEAQLEKSRLLSDRFSAERPKGSFSTLEIQRTEQGDSAMYLCASRDRGPKQEKLFFGSGTQLSVL.

This clonotype showed up just a few times. One junction end disagrees with the germline gene, perhaps due to a read error. This chain connects TRBV27 to TRBJ2-3; TRBD1 is a possible D gene (5 bases). The CDR3 runs to 15 residues. Germline loops: CDR1 MNHEY, CDR2 SMNVEV (reference sequence). The CDR3 protein is CASSLTVASLNTATF. CDR3 in DNA: TGTGCCAGCAGTTTGACAGTCGCCTCTTTGAACACAGCGACTTTT.

The chain joins TRBV9 to TRBJ1-4; D not resolved. CDR1 and CDR2 (germline): SGDLS, YYNGEE. V dropped 6 bases and J dropped 7 bases, with 13 bases sitting between them. There are 13 residues in the CDR3. CDR3 region: CASKRKGSEKLFF. DNA of the CDR3: TGTGCCAGCAAAAGGAAAGGAAGTGAAAAACTGTTTTTT.

The chain joins TRBV20-1 to TRBJ2-1, with D possibly being TRBD2 (6 bases). The germline V and J ends were trimmed by 6 bases and 0 bases, with 12 bases remaining between them. The CDR3 has 14 residues. Germline V gene data show CDR1 as DFQATT and CDR2 as SNEGSKA (reference sequence). The CDR3, as DNA: TGCAGTGCCAGGACTATCAGCTCCTACAATGAGCAGTTCTTC. This translates into CSARTISSYNEQFF.